There are many counts of the clone carrying this T cell receptor beta chain. This CDR3 has 16 amino acids. Germline CDR1 is SGHAT and CDR2 is FQDESV (reference sequence). V was pared by 4 bases and J by 1 base, with 14 bases between. The data are from a study of CD8+CD57+ T cells in acquired aplastic anemia. As for the study in general: Quantities of DNA derived from sorted CD4+ and CD8+ cells averaged approximately 3.3 ug.

CDR3 and TCR beta VDJ profiling relied on genomic DNA as the template. TCRdb ran MiXCR on the reads and lists one entry per CDR3 protein. The sample holds about 160,000 distinct CDR3 sequences; around 40% are singletons and the top ten take under 1.2%. The sequence derives from a human donor in good health. The sequencing input was sorted CD4+, CD8+, or CD8+CD57+ T cells (not recorded which) from PBMCs. V gene TRBV11-1 combines with J gene TRBJ1-3; tentative D call: TRBD1 (5 bases). The CDR3 DNA is TGTGCCAGCAGCTCTAGGACAAATTTGTCTGGAAACACCATATATTTT. It codes for CASSSRTNLSGNTIYF.